Presented here are 8 T cell receptor beta chains from one specimen sequenced in a study of CD8+ T cells in alopecia areata. As for treatment: oral pan-JAK inhibitor, 5-10 mg twice daily. RNA extraction and reverse transcription yielded cDNA as sequencing template. The repertoire was sequenced with immunoSEQ multiplex PCR; TCRdb's copy has only in-frame clones and lacks some. Among about 280,000 clones listed, 58% were seen once. Sequencing was performed on CD4+ T cells sorted from blood, taken at week 24, from a patient treated with tofacitinib. The receptor source for this set is a human donor with alopecia areata.

The chain recombines TRBV25-1 with TRBJ2-5; the match to TRBD1 covers 8 bases. Trimming at V came to 4 bases and at J to 5 bases, leaving 9 bases not matched to a gene. The length of the CDR3 is 15 residues. Germline CDR1 is MGHDK and CDR2 is SYGVNS. The CDR3 bases are TGTGCCAGCAGTGCCCGACAGGGGTTGGCGGAGACCCAGTACTTC. Translation: CASSARQGLAETQYF. Full variable domain (remainder filled in from reference TRBV25-1 and TRBJ2-5): EADIYQTPRYLVIGTGKKITLECSQTMGHDKMYWYQQDPGMELHLIHYSYGVNSTEKGDLSSESTVSRIRTEHFPLTLESARPSHTSQYLCASSARQGLAETQYFGPGTRLLVL.

This clone has more than one count but fewer than ten. The genes are TRBV5-4 and TRBJ2-3; no firm D call. Germline lookup yields CDR1 SGHNT and CDR2 YYREEE (reference sequence). This CDR3 spans 14 amino acids. V was clipped by 4 bases and J by 1 base, with 10 bases between them. CDR3 protein: CASSGSSGTDTQYF. The CDR3 DNA is TGTGCCAGCAGCGGAAGTTCCGGCACAGATACGCAGTATTTT.

This clone has a handful of counts. The sample has other DNA sequences that encode this CDR3 too. CDR3 nucleotide sequence: TGCAGTGCTAGAGACCTGGAGACCCAGTACTTC. It specifies CSARDLETQYF. V is TRBV20-1 and J is TRBJ2-5; D is uncertain. The CDR3 sequence is 11 residues long. The V end lost 0 bases, the J end lost 5 bases, and 4 bases lay between the germline ends. Germline values: CDR1 DFQATT, CDR2 SNEGSKA (reference sequence).

This clone was seen just once. The rearrangement links TRBV5-1 to TRBJ2-1; 8 bases align to TRBD2. Germline V gives CDR1 SGHRS, CDR2 YFSETQ. J gave up 7 bases and V 0 bases, and 6 bases lay outside the gene matches. The CDR3 sequence is 15 residues long. CDR3 residues: CASSLVRAGVNEQFF. CDR3 nucleotides: TGCGCCAGCAGCTTGGTCAGAGCGGGGGTTAATGAGCAGTTCTTC. Full variable domain (rest looked up from reference TRBV5-1 and TRBJ2-1): KAGVTQTPRYLIKTRGQQVTLSCSPISGHRSVSWYQQTPGQGLQFLFEYFSETQRNKGNFPGRFSGRQFSNSRSEMNVSTLELGDSALYLCASSLVRAGVNEQFFGPGTRLTVL.

This rearrangement joins TRBV5-4 to TRBJ2-7; D is possibly TRBD1 or TRBD2 (6 bases each). Germline V gene sequence: CDR1 SGHNT, CDR2 YYREEE (reference sequence). There are 14 residues in the CDR3. Trimming took off 4 bases at V and 2 bases at J, with 13 bases between the two ends. CDR3 coding DNA: TGTGCCAGCAGCGCGGAGGGGGACCCCTACGAGCAGTACTTC. This gives the protein CASSAEGDPYEQYF.

This sequence joins TRBV11-2 and TRBJ2-5; 9 positions match TRBD1. The germline CDR1 and CDR2 sequences are SGHAT and FQNNGV. Losses at the gene ends were 5 bases for V and 1 base for J; bases not matched to a gene: 17. The CDR3 is made up of 19 amino acids. CDR3 residues: CASSGRRLGQGRVQETQYF. The DNA for the CDR3 is TGTGCCAGCAGCGGCCGCCGGTTGGGACAGGGAAGGGTCCAAGAGACCCAGTACTTC.

CDR3 in DNA: TGTGCCAGCAGCTTCTGGGCAAGGTCCACTGAAGCTTTCTTT. As protein: CASSFWARSTEAFF. This rearrangement joins TRBV5-6 to TRBJ1-1; D gene unclear. CDR1 and CDR2 from the germline V gene are SGHDT and YYEEEE. Deletions cut 2 bases from V and 4 bases from J, with 12 bases between. The CDR3 has 14 amino acids.

This clone occurred a few times. The DNA of the CDR3 is TGTGCCAGCAGGGAGGGGCAAAGTGCTCAGCCCCAGCATTTT. This translates into CASREGQSAQPQHF. V and J are TRBV2 and TRBJ1-5, with D perhaps matching TRBD1 (5 bases). Germline lookup yields CDR1 SNHLY and CDR2 FYNNEI. The CDR3 spans 14 residues. Trimming took 6 bases from V and 6 from J, leaving 15 bases between them.